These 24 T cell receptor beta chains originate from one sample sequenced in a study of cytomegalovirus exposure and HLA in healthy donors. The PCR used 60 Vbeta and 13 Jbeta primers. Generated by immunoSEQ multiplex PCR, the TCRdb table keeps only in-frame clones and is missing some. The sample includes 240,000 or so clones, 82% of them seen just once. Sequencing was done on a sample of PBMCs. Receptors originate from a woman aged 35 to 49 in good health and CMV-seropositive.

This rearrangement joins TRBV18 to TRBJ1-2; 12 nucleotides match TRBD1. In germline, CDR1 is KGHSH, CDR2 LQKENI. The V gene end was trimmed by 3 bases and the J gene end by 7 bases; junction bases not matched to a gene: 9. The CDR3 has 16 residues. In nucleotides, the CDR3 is TGTGCCAGCTCACCGTACCGGGACAGGGGGCTTGGTGGCTACACCTTC. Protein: CASSPYRDRGLGGYTF.

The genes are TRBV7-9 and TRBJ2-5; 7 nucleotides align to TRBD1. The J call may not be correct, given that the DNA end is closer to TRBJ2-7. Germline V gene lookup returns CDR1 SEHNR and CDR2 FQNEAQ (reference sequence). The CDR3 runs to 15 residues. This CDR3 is CASSLSGQSNYEQYF. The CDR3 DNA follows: TGTGCCAGCAGCTTATCGGGACAGAGTAACTACGAGCAGTACTTC.

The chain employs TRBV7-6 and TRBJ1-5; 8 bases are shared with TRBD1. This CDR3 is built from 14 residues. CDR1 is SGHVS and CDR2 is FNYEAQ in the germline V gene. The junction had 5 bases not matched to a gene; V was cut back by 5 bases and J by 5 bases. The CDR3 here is CASSLIQGDQPQHF. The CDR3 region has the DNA TGTGCCAGCAGCCTAATACAGGGGGATCAGCCCCAGCATTTT. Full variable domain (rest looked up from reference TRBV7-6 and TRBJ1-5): GAGVSQSPRYKVTKRGQDVALRCDPISGHVSLYWYRQALGQGPEFLTYFNYEAQQDKSGLPNDRFSAERPEGSISTLTIQRTEQRDSAMYRCASSLIQGDQPQHFGDGTRLSIL.

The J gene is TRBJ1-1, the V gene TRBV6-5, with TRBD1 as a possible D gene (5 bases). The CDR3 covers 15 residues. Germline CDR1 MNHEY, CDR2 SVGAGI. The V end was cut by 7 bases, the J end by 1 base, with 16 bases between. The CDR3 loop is CASKPGGARNTEAFF. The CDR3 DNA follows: TGTGCCAGCAAACCCGGCGGGGCTCGGAACACTGAAGCTTTCTTT.

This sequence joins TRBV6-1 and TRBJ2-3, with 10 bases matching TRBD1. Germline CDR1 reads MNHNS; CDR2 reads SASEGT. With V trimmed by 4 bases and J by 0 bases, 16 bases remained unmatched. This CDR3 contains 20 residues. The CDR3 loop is CASSGPTGGLRGTSTDTQYF. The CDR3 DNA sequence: TGTGCCAGCAGTGGCCCGACAGGGGGCCTGCGGGGGACTAGCACAGATACGCAGTATTTT.

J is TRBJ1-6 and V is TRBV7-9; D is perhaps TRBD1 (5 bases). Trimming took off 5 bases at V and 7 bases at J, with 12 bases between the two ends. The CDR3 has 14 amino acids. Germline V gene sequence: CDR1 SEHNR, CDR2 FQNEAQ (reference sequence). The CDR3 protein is CASSQEAGNSPLHF. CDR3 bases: TGTGCCAGCAGCCAAGAGGCAGGGAATTCACCCCTCCACTTT. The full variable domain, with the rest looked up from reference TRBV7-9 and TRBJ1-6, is DTGVSQNPRHKITKRGQNVTFRCDPISEHNRLYWYRQTLGQGPEFLTYFQNEAQLEKSRLLSDRFSAERPKGSFSTLEIQRTEQGDSAMYLCASSQEAGNSPLHFGNGTRLTVT.

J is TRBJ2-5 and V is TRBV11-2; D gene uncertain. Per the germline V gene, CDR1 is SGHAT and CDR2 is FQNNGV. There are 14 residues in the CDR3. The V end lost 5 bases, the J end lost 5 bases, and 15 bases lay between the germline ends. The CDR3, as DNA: TGTGCCAGCAGCCCCCAACCGAGCTCCGAGACCCAGTACTTC. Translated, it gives CASSPQPSSETQYF.

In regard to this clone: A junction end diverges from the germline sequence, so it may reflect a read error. Here the CDR3 reads CASGRDSDNYEQCF. In DNA, the CDR3 is TGCGCCAGCGGACGGGACAGCGATAACTACGAGCAGTGCTTC. The rearrangement joins TRBV4-1 to TRBJ2-7; 7 bases match TRBD1. The CDR3 runs to 14 residues. Germline V gene data show CDR1 as MGHRA and CDR2 as YSYEKL.

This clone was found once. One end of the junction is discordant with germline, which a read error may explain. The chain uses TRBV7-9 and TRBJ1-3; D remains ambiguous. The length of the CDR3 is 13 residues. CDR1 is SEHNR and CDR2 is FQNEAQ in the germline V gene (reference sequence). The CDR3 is CSSSPRNGNTIYF. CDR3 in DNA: TGTTCCAGCAGCCCGCGGAACGGAAACACCATATATTTT.

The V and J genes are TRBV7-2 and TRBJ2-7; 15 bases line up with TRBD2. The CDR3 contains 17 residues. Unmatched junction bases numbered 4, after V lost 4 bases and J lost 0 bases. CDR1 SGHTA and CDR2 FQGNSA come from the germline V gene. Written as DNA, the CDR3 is TGTGCCAGCAGCTCGGGACTAGCGGGGGGATACTCCTACGAGCAGTACTTC. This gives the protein CASSSGLAGGYSYEQYF.

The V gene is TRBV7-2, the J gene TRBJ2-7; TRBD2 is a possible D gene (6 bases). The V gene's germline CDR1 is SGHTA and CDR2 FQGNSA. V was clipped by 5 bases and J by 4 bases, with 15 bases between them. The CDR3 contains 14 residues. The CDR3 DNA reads TGTGCCAGCAGCCGGGCCGCGGGGCGGTACGAGCAGTACTTC. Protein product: CASSRAAGRYEQYF.

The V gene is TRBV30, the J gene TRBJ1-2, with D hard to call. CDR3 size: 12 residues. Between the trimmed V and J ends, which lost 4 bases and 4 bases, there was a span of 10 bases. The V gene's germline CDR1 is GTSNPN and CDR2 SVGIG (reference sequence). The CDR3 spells CAWTGSSYGYTF. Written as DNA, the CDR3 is TGTGCCTGGACGGGGTCGAGCTATGGCTACACCTTC.

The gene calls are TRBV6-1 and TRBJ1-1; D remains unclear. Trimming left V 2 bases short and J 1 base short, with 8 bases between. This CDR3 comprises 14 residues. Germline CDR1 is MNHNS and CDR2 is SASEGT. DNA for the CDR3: TGTGCCAGCAGTGAACAGCCGGGGAACACTGAAGCTTTCTTT. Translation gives CASSEQPGNTEAFF.

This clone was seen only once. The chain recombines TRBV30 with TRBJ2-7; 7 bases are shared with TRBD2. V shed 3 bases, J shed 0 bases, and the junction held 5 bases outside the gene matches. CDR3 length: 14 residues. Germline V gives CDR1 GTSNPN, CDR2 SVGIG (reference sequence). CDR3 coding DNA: TGTGCCTGGAGCCCTAGCGGCTTCTCCTACGAGCAGTACTTC. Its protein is CAWSPSGFSYEQYF.

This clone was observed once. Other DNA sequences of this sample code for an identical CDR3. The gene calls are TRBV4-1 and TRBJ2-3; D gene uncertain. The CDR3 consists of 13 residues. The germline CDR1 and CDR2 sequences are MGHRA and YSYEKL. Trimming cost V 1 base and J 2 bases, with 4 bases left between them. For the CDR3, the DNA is TGCGCCAGCAGCCAAGGGCTCACAGATACGCAGTATTTT. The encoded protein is CASSQGLTDTQYF.

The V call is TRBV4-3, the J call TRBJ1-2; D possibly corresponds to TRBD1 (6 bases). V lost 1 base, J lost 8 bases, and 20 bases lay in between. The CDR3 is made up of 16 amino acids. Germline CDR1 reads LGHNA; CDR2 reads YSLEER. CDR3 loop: CASSQVTGIAVYGYTF. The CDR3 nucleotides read TGCGCCAGCAGCCAAGTCACAGGGATTGCGGTGTACGGCTACACCTTC.

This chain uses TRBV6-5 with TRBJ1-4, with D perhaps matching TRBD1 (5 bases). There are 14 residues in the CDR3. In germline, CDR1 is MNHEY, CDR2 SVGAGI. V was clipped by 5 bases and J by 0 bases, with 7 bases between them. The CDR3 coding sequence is TGTGCCAGCAGTGCGGGGGCAACTAATGAAAAACTGTTTTTT. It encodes CASSAGATNEKLFF.

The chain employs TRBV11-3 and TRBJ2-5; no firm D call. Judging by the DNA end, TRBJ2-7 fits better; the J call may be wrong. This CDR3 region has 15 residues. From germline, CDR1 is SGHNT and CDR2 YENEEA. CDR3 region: CASSLIGLRGNEQYF. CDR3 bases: TGTGCCAGCAGCTTAATCGGGTTGAGAGGAAACGAGCAGTACTTC.

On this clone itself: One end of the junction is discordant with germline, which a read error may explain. The CDR3 DNA reads TGTTCCAGCAGCTTAGAGACAGGGCCCACTGAAGCTTTCTTT. It codes for CSSSLETGPTEAFF. The rearrangement links TRBV7-9 to TRBJ1-1; TRBD1 matches 7 bases. The CDR3 runs to 14 residues. Germline V gives CDR1 SEHNR, CDR2 FQNEAQ (reference sequence).

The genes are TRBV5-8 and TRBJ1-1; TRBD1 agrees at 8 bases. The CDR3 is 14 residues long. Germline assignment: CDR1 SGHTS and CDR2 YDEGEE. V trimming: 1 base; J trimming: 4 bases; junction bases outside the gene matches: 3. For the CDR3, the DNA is TGTGCCAGCAGCTTGAGGACAGGGATCACTGAAGCTTTCTTT. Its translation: CASSLRTGITEAFF.

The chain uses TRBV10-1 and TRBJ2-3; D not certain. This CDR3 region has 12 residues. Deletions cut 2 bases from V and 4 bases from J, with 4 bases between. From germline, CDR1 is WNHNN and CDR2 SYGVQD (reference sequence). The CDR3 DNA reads TGCGCCAGCAGTGAGGGCCCAGATACGCAGTATTTT. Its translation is CASSEGPDTQYF.

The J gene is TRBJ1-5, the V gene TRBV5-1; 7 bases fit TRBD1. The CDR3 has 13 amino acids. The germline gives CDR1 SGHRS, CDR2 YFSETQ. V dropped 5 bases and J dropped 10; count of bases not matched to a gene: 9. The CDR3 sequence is CASRAGTEDPQHF. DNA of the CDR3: TGCGCCAGCAGGGCCGGGACAGAAGACCCCCAGCATTTT.

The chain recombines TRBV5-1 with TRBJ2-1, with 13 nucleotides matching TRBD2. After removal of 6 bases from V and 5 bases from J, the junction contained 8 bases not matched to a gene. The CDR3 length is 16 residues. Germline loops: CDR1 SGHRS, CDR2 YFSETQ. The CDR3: CASKFFGTSGNNEQFF. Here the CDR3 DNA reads TGCGCCAGCAAATTCTTCGGGACTAGCGGGAACAATGAGCAGTTCTTC. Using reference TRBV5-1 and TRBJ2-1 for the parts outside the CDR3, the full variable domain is KAGVTQTPRYLIKTRGQQVTLSCSPISGHRSVSWYQQTPGQGLQFLFEYFSETQRNKGNFPGRFSGRQFSNSRSEMNVSTLELGDSALYLCASKFFGTSGNNEQFFGPGTRLTVL.

The CDR3 DNA reads TGTGCCAGCAGTGAGTACCTTTTTAGCGGGGCCAACAATGAGCAGTTCTTC. Amino acids: CASSEYLFSGANNEQFF. The V gene is TRBV6-1, the J gene TRBJ2-1; 8 bases fit TRBD2. Per germline, CDR1 MNHNS and CDR2 SASEGT. The CDR3 consists of 17 residues. The trim removed 3 bases at V and 5 bases at J, leaving 12 bases unmatched.